A single sample gave rise to the 20 T cell receptor beta chains below, sequenced in a study of T cells in Graves' hyperthyroidism and ophthalmopathy. TCR beta CDR3 regions were amplified from RNA transcripts. The HTBI set primed first-round TCR CDR3 RT-PCR. TCRdb called the multiplex PCR reads again in MiXCR, with one record for every CDR3 protein. The sample carries over 250,000 distinct CDR3 sequences, less than 30% recorded once. The sequencing input was blood. These receptor sequences come from a man aged 40-49 years with Graves' hyperthyroidism that later progressed to Graves' ophthalmopathy.

This clonotype was observed at least ten times. This sequence joins TRBV11-2 and TRBJ2-2, with D possibly matching TRBD2 (6 bases). Germline V gene sequence: CDR1 SGHAT, CDR2 FQNNGV. The CDR3 sequence is 15 residues long. Trimming shortened V by 2 bases and J by 5 bases, and 12 bases separated the two germline ends. The CDR3 loop reads CASSLIGRRTGELFF. As DNA, the CDR3 is TGTGCCAGCAGCTTAATCGGGAGACGAACCGGGGAGCTGTTTTTT. The full variable domain, with the rest looked up from reference TRBV11-2 and TRBJ2-2, is EAGVAQSPRYKIIEKRQSVAFWCNPISGHATLYWYQQILGQGPKLLIQFQNNGVVDDSQLPKDRFSAERLKGVDSTLKIQPAKLEDSAVYLCASSLIGRRTGELFFGEGSRLTVL.

This clonotype was recorded at least ten times. V usage is TRBV24-1 and J usage is TRBJ2-5; 10 bases map to TRBD2. The CDR3 runs to 17 residues. Losses at the gene ends were 4 bases for V and 2 bases for J; bases not matched to a gene: 9. The germline gives CDR1 KGHDR, CDR2 SFDVKD. CDR3: CATSEAGTSAKQETQYF. The DNA of the CDR3 is TGTGCCACCAGTGAGGCCGGGACTAGCGCAAAACAAGAGACCCAGTACTTC.

This clonotype was picked up a small number of times. The gene calls are TRBV19 and TRBJ1-5; no clear D gene. CDR1 and CDR2 from the germline V gene are LNHDA and SQIVND (reference sequence). The CDR3 covers 13 residues. V was pared by 6 bases and J by 4 bases, with 10 bases between. CDR3 nucleotides: TGTGCCAGTAGCATATATTTAAATCAGCCCCAGCATTTT. Amino acids: CASSIYLNQPQHF.

Ten or more counts support this clonotype. The gene calls are TRBV6-5 and TRBJ2-5; a weak D match, TRBD1 (5 bases). The CDR3 contains 14 residues. The germline V gene has CDR1 MNHEY and CDR2 SVGAGI. V was shortened by 0 bases and J by 4 bases, with 9 bases between the two germline ends. Here the CDR3 reads CASSYSLRGETQYF. The CDR3 nucleotides are TGTGCCAGCAGTTACTCCTTAAGGGGAGAGACCCAGTACTTC.

The chain recombines TRBV7-8 with TRBJ2-2; a possible D gene is TRBD1 (6 bases). CDR3 length: 15 amino acids. The germline V gene encodes CDR1 SGHVS and CDR2 FQNEAQ. The V end lost 5 bases, the J end lost 0 bases, and 10 bases lay between the germline ends. DNA of the CDR3: TGTGCCAGCAGCCACAGGGCTGCGAACACCGGGGAGCTGTTTTTT. Translating gives CASSHRAANTGELFF.

This clonotype was seen at least ten times. The gene calls are TRBV3-1 and TRBJ2-5, with D possibly being TRBD1 (5 bases). The V gene's germline CDR1 is LGHDT and CDR2 YNNKEL (reference sequence). Trimming cost V 0 bases and J 4 bases, with 12 bases left between them. The CDR3 spans 15 residues. In DNA form, the CDR3 reads TGTGCCAGCAGCCAAGATCGGCAGGGTGGAGAGACCCAGTACTTC. Protein sequence: CASSQDRQGGETQYF.

The gene calls are TRBV24-1 and TRBJ1-2, with D possibly matching TRBD1 (6 bases). Trimming took 4 bases from V and 8 from J, leaving 16 bases between them. CDR1 is KGHDR and CDR2 is SFDVKD in the germline V gene. The CDR3 length is 14 residues. CDR3: CATSENRGHQGYTF. The CDR3 nucleotides read TGTGCCACCAGTGAGAATCGGGGGCATCAAGGCTACACCTTC.

This clonotype was counted once. The chain employs TRBV5-4 and TRBJ2-2, with D possibly TRBD1 on 6 matching bases. Germline CDR1 and CDR2: SGHNT and YYREEE (reference sequence). The ends were cut back, 1 base at V and 1 base at J, with 17 bases in the middle. The CDR3 runs to 18 residues. The CDR3 here is CASSLRVPRTENTGELFF. The CDR3 nucleotides read TGTGCCAGCAGCTTGCGAGTACCCCGGACAGAGAACACCGGGGAGCTGTTTTTT.

The gene calls are TRBV9 and TRBJ2-6; TRBD1 matches at 7 bases. The CDR3 covers 16 residues. Germline V gene data show CDR1 as SGDLS and CDR2 as YYNGEE. V lost 4 bases and J lost 2; bases outside the gene matches: 6. In DNA, the CDR3 is TGTGCCAGCAGCAACACCCAGGGGGCTGGGGCCAACGTCCTGACTTTC. Its protein is CASSNTQGAGANVLTF. Together with reference TRBV9 and TRBJ2-6, the CDR3 gives the full variable domain: DSGVTQTPKHLITATGQRVTLRCSPRSGDLSVYWYQQSLDQGLQFLIQYYNGEERAKGNILERFSAQQFPDLHSELNLSSLELGDSALYFCASSNTQGAGANVLTFGAGSRLTVL.

This clonotype was observed many times. This chain joins TRBV10-3 and TRBJ2-5; possible D gene TRBD1, 6 bases. This CDR3 contains 20 residues. CDR1 ENHRY and CDR2 SYGVKD come from the germline V gene. V lost 3 bases and J lost 2, with 28 bases in between. Here the CDR3 DNA reads TGTGCCATCAGTGATAATCACGCTCCAGGACTGACAGGTGGACAAGAGACCCAGTACTTC. The encoded protein is CAISDNHAPGLTGGQETQYF.

The sample holds many counts of this clonotype. The V call is TRBV9, the J call TRBJ2-7, with 10 bases matching TRBD2. This CDR3 is 16 amino acids long. The germline V gene has CDR1 SGDLS and CDR2 YYNGEE. The V and J ends lost 4 bases and 2 bases, in that order; junction bases with no gene match: 9. The CDR3 DNA reads TGTGCCAGCAGCTTCGGGACTAGCGACCCTACCTACGAGCAGTACTTC. This codes for CASSFGTSDPTYEQYF. The complete variable domain, with remaining parts taken from reference TRBV9 and TRBJ2-7, reads DSGVTQTPKHLITATGQRVTLRCSPRSGDLSVYWYQQSLDQGLQFLIQYYNGEERAKGNILERFSAQQFPDLHSELNLSSLELGDSALYFCASSFGTSDPTYEQYFGPGTRLTVT.

The chain has TRBV6-2 or TRBV6-3 and TRBJ2-7; TRBD1 agrees at 8 bases. Losses at the gene ends were 6 bases for V and 0 bases for J; bases not matched to a gene: 10. CDR3 length: 16 amino acids. Germline V gene sequence: CDR1 MNHEY, CDR2 SVGEGT. The CDR3 DNA follows: TGTGCCAGCAGAAACAGTCGGACAGGGAGCTCCTACGAGCAGTACTTC. This sequence encodes CASRNSRTGSSYEQYF.

Many counts were recorded for this clonotype. V usage is TRBV28 and J usage is TRBJ2-7; 10 bases fit TRBD1. This CDR3 comprises 17 residues. The V gene end was trimmed by 7 bases and the J gene end by 1 base; junction bases not matched to a gene: 13. CDR1 is MDHEN and CDR2 is SYDVKM in the germline V gene. This CDR3 is CASTSLSPGQGSYEQYF. The CDR3, as DNA: TGTGCCAGCACCTCCCTTTCCCCGGGACAGGGGTCCTACGAGCAGTACTTC.

This clonotype was counted ten times or more. The DNA of the CDR3 is TGCGCCAGCAGCGGGACGTCGAGCTCCTACGAGCAGTACTTC. It encodes CASSGTSSSYEQYF. This chain joins TRBV5-1 and TRBJ2-7; the D gene could be TRBD1 or TRBD2 (5 bases each). The CDR3 is 14 residues long. V lost 4 bases and J lost 0, with 11 bases in between. CDR1 and CDR2 (germline): SGHRS, YFSETQ.

This clonotype has at least ten counts. The chain joins TRBV7-9 to TRBJ2-1; D remains unclear. V shed 2 bases and J shed 5 bases, with 4 bases lying between them. The CDR3 sequence is 12 residues long. The V gene's germline CDR1 is SEHNR and CDR2 FQNEAQ (reference sequence). CDR3 DNA: TGTGCCAGCAGCTTAATCCACAATGAGCAGTTCTTC. Translated: CASSLIHNEQFF.

This clonotype appeared many times. This chain links TRBV28 with TRBJ2-7, with D possibly matching TRBD1 (5 bases). Trimming shortened V by 6 bases and J by 3 bases, and 12 bases separated the two germline ends. The germline CDR1 and CDR2 sequences are MDHEN and SYDVKM. The CDR3 has 13 residues. Written as DNA, the CDR3 is TGTGCCAGCAGCTGGCTAAGGGGCTACGAGCAGTACTTC. Its protein product is CASSWLRGYEQYF.

This clonotype occurred many times. The chain is built from TRBV19 and TRBJ1-5, with no clear D. The germline CDR1 and CDR2 sequences are LNHDA and SQIVND (reference sequence). The germline V and J ends were trimmed by 4 bases and 3 bases, with 16 bases remaining between them. This CDR3 has 16 residues. CDR3 protein: CASSTLGGNYNQPQHF. The DNA for the CDR3 is TGTGCCAGTAGTACCCTCGGAGGAAACTACAATCAGCCCCAGCATTTT.

The chain recombines TRBV6-1 with TRBJ1-1; unclear D gene. This CDR3 spans 14 amino acids. Germline loops: CDR1 MNHNS, CDR2 SASEGT. V was clipped by 6 bases and J by 4 bases, with 15 bases between them. The CDR3 nucleotides read TGTGCCAGCAGGTGGTGGGGTGTGACCACTGAAGCTTTCTTT. Protein sequence: CASRWWGVTTEAFF.

This clonotype was seen ten or more times. V usage is TRBV7-3 and J usage is TRBJ2-7; 8 positions match TRBD2. Germline-derived CDR1 and CDR2 are SGHTA and FQGTGA. This CDR3 is 15 amino acids long. V gave up 5 bases and J gave up 5 bases; unmatched junction bases: 11. The CDR3: CASSTKAGAEDEQYF. The CDR3 coding sequence is TGTGCCAGCAGCACTAAAGCGGGGGCCGAAGACGAGCAGTACTTC.

The rearrangement links TRBV28 to TRBJ2-7, with 12 nucleotides matching TRBD1. This CDR3 has 14 amino acids. V lost 6 bases, J lost 5 bases, and 5 bases stayed unmatched. Germline CDR1 reads MDHEN; CDR2 reads SYDVKM. The CDR3 loop reads CASSSGQGADEQYF. DNA for the CDR3: TGTGCCAGCAGCTCGGGACAGGGGGCCGACGAGCAGTACTTC.